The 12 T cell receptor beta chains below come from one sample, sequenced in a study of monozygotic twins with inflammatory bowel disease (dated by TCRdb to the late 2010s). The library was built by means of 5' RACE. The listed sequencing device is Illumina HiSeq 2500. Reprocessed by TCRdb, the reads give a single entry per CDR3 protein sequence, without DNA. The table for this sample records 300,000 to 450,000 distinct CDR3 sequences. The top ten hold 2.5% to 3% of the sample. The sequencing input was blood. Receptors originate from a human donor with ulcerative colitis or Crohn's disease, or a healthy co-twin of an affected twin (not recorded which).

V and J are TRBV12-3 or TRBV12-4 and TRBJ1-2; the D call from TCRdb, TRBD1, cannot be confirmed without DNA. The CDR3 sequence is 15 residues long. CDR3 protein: CASSPDRAGNYGYTF.

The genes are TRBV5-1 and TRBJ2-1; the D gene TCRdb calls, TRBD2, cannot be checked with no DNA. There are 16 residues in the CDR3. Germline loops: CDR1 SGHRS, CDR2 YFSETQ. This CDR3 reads CASSPVGSGGDNEQFF.

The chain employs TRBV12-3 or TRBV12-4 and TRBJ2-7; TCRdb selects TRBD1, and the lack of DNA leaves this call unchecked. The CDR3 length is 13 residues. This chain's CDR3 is CASSLGQADEQYF.

This chain's CDR3 is CASSLGGPPYEQYF. The chain recombines TRBV5-1 with TRBJ2-7. The CDR3 spans 14 residues. Germline assignment: CDR1 SGHRS and CDR2 YFSETQ.

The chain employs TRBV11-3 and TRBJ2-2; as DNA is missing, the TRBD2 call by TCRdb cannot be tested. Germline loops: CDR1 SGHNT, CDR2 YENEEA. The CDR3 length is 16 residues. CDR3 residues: CASSLGLGSSSGELFF.

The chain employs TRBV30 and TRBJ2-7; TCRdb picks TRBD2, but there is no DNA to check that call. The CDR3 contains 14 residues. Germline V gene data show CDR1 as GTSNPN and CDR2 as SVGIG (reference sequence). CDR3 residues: CAWSVGGSSYEQYF.

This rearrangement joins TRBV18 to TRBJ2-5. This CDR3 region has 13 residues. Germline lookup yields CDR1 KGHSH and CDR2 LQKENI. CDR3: CASSPQNQETQYF.

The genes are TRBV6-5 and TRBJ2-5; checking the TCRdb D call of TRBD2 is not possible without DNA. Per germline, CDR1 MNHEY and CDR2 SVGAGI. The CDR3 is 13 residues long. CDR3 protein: CASTSGGQETQYF.

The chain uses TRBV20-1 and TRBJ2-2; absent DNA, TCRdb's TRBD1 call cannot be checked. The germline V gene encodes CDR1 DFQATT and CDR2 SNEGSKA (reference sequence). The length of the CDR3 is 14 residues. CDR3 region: CSAVTGGITGELFF.

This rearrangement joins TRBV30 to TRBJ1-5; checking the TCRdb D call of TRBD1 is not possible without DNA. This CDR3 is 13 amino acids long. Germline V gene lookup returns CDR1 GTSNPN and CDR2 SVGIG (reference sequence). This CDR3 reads CAWRQGYNQPQHF.

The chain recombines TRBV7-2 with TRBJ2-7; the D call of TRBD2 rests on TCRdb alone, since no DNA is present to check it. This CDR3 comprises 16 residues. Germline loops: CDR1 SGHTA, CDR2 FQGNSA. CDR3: CASSSSPGGFSYEQYF. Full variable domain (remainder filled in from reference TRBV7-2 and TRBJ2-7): GAGVSQSPSNKVTEKGKDVELRCDPISGHTALYWYRQSLGQGLEFLIYFQGNSAPDKSGLPSDRFSAERTGGSVSTLTIQRTQQEDSAVYLCASSSSPGGFSYEQYFGPGTRLTVT.

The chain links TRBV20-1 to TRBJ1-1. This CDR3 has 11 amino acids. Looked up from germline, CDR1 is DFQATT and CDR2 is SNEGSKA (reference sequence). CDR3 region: CSASQGGEAFF.